This T cell receptor (beta chain) comes out of a study of cytomegalovirus exposure and HLA in healthy donors. Findings and limits, study-wide: Across donors, sequencing depth was assumed by presence/absence analyses to be roughly uniform. The study put around 180 TCR beta chains on its list as cytomegalovirus-associated.

It was with 60 Vbeta and 13 Jbeta primers that the PCR ran. The table came from immunoSEQ multiplex PCR; TCRdb's copy has only in-frame clones and leaves some out. The sample carries 130,000 to 150,000 clones, under 80% recorded once. The germline gives CDR1 SGDLS, CDR2 YYNGEE. V gave up 1 base and J gave up 0 bases, with 6 bases separating them. This CDR3 region has 14 residues. On this clone itself: The antigen is not known.

Sequenced sample: PBMCs. This receptor was identified in a woman in her forties or fifties in good health and CMV-seropositive. The chain joins TRBV9 to TRBJ2-3, with no clear D. CDR3 in amino acids: CASSVSFSTDTQYF. The CDR3 DNA is TGTGCCAGCAGCGTATCGTTTAGCACAGATACGCAGTATTTT. Supplemented by reference TRBV9 and TRBJ2-3, the full variable domain reads DSGVTQTPKHLITATGQRVTLRCSPRSGDLSVYWYQQSLDQGLQFLIQYYNGEERAKGNILERFSAQQFPDLHSELNLSSLELGDSALYFCASSVSFSTDTQYFGPGTRLTVL.